A single sample is the source of the 5 T cell receptor beta chains below, sequenced in a study of technical replicates of blood from a few donors. This table comes from immunoSEQ multiplex PCR, and its TCRdb copy is limited to in-frame clones, with some not included. Of about 73,000 clones listed, around 93% are singletons. Material for sequencing was T cells isolated from PBMCs. The receptors were sampled from a human donor in good health.

V is TRBV7-8 and J is TRBJ2-3, with a tentative D call TRBD2 (7 bases). V dropped 3 bases and J dropped 5 bases, with 18 bases sitting between them. Germline V gives CDR1 SGHVS, CDR2 FQNEAQ. The CDR3 has 16 amino acids. CDR3 region: CASSFGLVKGGDTQYF. In nucleotides, the CDR3 is TGTGCCAGCAGCTTCGGACTAGTCAAGGGGGGAGATACGCAGTATTTT. Combining the CDR3 with reference TRBV7-8 and TRBJ2-3 gives the whole variable domain GAGVSQSPRYKVAKRGQDVALRCDPISGHVSLFWYQQALGQGPEFLTYFQNEAQLDKSGLPSDRFFAERPEGSVSTLKIQRTQQEDSAVYLCASSFGLVKGGDTQYFGPGTRLTVL.

The chain employs TRBV9 and TRBJ2-1; 11 bases are shared with TRBD1. J was trimmed by 7 bases and V by 4 bases; bases with no gene match: 7. Germline V lookup: CDR1 SGDLS, CDR2 YYNGEE. The CDR3 has 15 amino acids. CDR3 DNA: TGTGCCAGCAGCCTTGGGACAGGGGGAGGAAATGAGCAGTTCTTC. Its protein product is CASSLGTGGGNEQFF.

The chain carries TRBV27 and TRBJ2-5, with unresolved D. Trimming left V 4 bases short and J 0 bases short, with 6 bases between. CDR1 and CDR2 from the germline V gene are MNHEY and SMNVEV (reference sequence). The CDR3 sequence is 13 residues long. The CDR3 nucleotides read TGTGCCAGCAGTTCCCTGTACCAAGAGACCCAGTACTTC. Its translation: CASSSLYQETQYF.

This chain uses TRBV5-1 with TRBJ1-1; tentative D call: TRBD1 (6 bases). CDR1 is SGHRS and CDR2 is YFSETQ in the germline V gene. The CDR3 runs to 16 residues. V was pared by 0 bases and J by 1 base, with 13 bases between. DNA for the CDR3: TGCGCCAGCAGCTTGGGCACGACACAGGGGAACACTGAAGCTTTCTTT. Translation: CASSLGTTQGNTEAFF. Variable domain in full (rest from reference TRBV5-1 and TRBJ1-1): KAGVTQTPRYLIKTRGQQVTLSCSPISGHRSVSWYQQTPGQGLQFLFEYFSETQRNKGNFPGRFSGRQFSNSRSEMNVSTLELGDSALYLCASSLGTTQGNTEAFFGQGTRLTVV.

V and J are TRBV5-1 and TRBJ2-7, with TRBD2 matching over 14 bases. The germline V gene has CDR1 SGHRS and CDR2 YFSETQ. Unmatched junction bases numbered 11, after V lost 4 bases and J lost 5 bases. This CDR3 has 17 residues. The CDR3: CASSPRNGLAGGNEQYF. CDR3 nucleotides: TGCGCCAGCAGCCCGAGAAATGGACTAGCGGGGGGTAACGAGCAGTACTTC.